This entry is about one TCR beta chain. What antigen it recognizes has not been identified. No much larger clone is present one base from it, and per-base qualities are unavailable. There are 13 amino acids in the CDR3, from cysteine to phenylalanine inclusive. Only the CDR3 portion is preserved as DNA: 39 bases, with reading frame beginning at the first base. Per the germline V gene, SGHRS is the CDR1 and YFSETQ is the CDR2. V is pared back by 3 bases and J by 5 bases, with 12 bases lying between the germline termini. In total, approximately 690 healthy bone marrow donors made up the cohort. Cohort members were all nominally healthy when sampled, although unrecorded immune exposures were likely present. The donor tested CMV seronegative, placing the donor among the 350 or so seronegative members of the cohort. Each donor provided a peripheral blood sample, and peripheral blood mononuclear cells were used for TCR beta sequencing. Genomic DNA extraction from the blood cell samples was performed with the Qiagen DNeasy Blood Extraction Kit.

The data were taken from a study of cytomegalovirus exposure and HLA in healthy donors (dated by TCRdb to 2016 to 2017). Study-wide context: An earlier analysis of several hundred of the donors reported approximately 290 Gb of sequence data and some 120 million unique TCR beta sequences from about 179 million T cells. Approximately 300 gigabases of sequencing data and around 88 million unique TCR sequences made up an early release that covered under 750 HLA-typed donors. Of the approximately 400 genotyped donors, approximately 80% fell in the genetic ancestry cluster associated with self-reported Caucasian donors. The study aimed to test whether signatures of past pathogen exposure could be identified by cataloging public T cell receptors. The study used immunosequencing to profile the T cell repertoires of about 670 subjects and linked those repertoires to cytomegalovirus serostatus. Besides the first cohort of 550 to 750 subjects, a separate validation cohort made up of 120 different subjects was used. To predict cytomegalovirus infection status, the study brought together high-throughput TCR immunosequencing, statistical association of individual TCRs with disease status, and machine learning. A later analysis re-examined previously published TCR beta repertoires from 610 or so donors and added high-resolution HLA genotyping to investigate patterns of TCR occurrence. In the later analysis, no new phenotypic data were used to find candidate immune exposures; instead, reliance was placed on TCR beta sequences and their occurrence across donors. An earlier analysis of about 600 of the donors used high-throughput TCR beta sequencing to judge whether each TCR beta V gene segment behaved as functional or pseudogenic. Donor age, sex, ethnicity and CMV serostatus were collected together with the repertoire data. A later genetic analysis took genome-wide SNP genotypes for 398 of the 666 donors and used that subset as a discovery cohort. Every repertoire in the discovery cohort had been generated on one and the same sequencing platform. HLA typing included class I and class II loci at four-digit resolution. The number of donors typed differed by locus, with roughly 629-640 for A, B, C, DRB1 and DQB1, approximately 500 for DQA1, 600 to 610 for DPA1, and approximately 470 for DPB1. Five DR-DQ haplotypes were treated as single units for association and clustering because of strong linkage in the cohort. Across some 400 genotyped donors of the cohort, an average of roughly 230,000 unique TCR beta nucleotide sequences per donor were sequenced, and roughly a sixth of those sequences were non-productive. Results the study describes overall, beyond this receptor: According to a later analysis, parvovirus B19, influenza, CMV and Epstein-Barr virus appeared linked to several top co-occurrence clusters. V-gene and J-gene trimming of TCR beta chains was associated with a missense DCLRE1C variant in a later genetic analysis, and the association was replicated in an independent cohort. The study listed around 160 TCR beta chains as associated with cytomegalovirus. According to a later analysis, TCR association rates differed among HLA loci, with DRB1 alleles showing the most associated TCRs and HLA-C alleles showing the fewest. In a later analysis, 16,951 TCR beta sequences were associated with specific HLA alleles at a false discovery rate of 0.05. Compared with the 666-donor mean, donors in an Asian-associated ancestry cluster had fewer N-insertions in productive TCRs, according to a later genetic analysis. In this cohort, only TCR beta chains were sequenced, and detectable features were limited by the absence of alpha or paired-chain data. The authors suggested that the approach could potentially be generalized to other disease states and immunological phenotypes. Correlated functional status among segregating V segments might reflect linkage disequilibrium, but an unknown experimental factor could not be ruled out. A further reported finding was that TCR beta sequences accurately predicted the HLA-A and HLA-B alleles for most subjects in the first cohort. Because counts were too low, seventeen rarely observed V segments, including chromosome 9 orphons, were excluded from the earlier analysis of 587 of the donors. A cluster of highly shared sequence variants was judged likely to represent a technical artifact of the sequencing pipeline. In a later analysis, HLA-associated TCR beta chains showed more clonal expansion and lower generation probabilities than non-associated chains that were equally common. Because HLA typing was missing for some donors at each locus, association tests included only the typed subset. The 87-base-pair reads could not distinguish some IMGT-functional V segments, including TRBV6-2 and TRBV6-3, so those segments were excluded. Immune exposure information for the cohort was limited to CMV serostatus. The presence/absence analyses assumed that sequencing depth was roughly uniform across donors, and that assumption may not be true. When HLA alleles, especially DR and DQ, strongly co-occurred, TCR associations were difficult to assign to individual alleles. In vitro tests confirmed that a few of the cytomegalovirus-associated TCR beta chains recognize cytomegalovirus antigens. Most TCR sequences were observed very rarely across donors, whereas some public TCRs were present in many individuals. Most CMV-associated TCR beta chains appeared to be HLA-restricted in a later analysis, and the HLA associations seemed to be driven largely by CMV exposure. An earlier analysis of roughly 570 of the donors showed that most TCR beta V segments appeared in productive rearrangements either about 87% or about 30% of the time, which broadly matched IMGT annotations. The classifier was reported to diagnose cytomegalovirus status with high specificity and sensitivity in both the original cohort and the validation cohort.

Libraries were prepared through the immunoSEQ multiplex PCR assay. For the multiplex PCR, a mixture combining 60 forward primers for TCR Vbeta segments and 13 reverse primers for TCR Jbeta segments was used. The CDR3 region of rearranged TCR beta genes was amplified from genomic DNA with a multiplex PCR assay. Amplified TCR beta libraries were sequenced as 87-base-pair reads on the Illumina HiSeq System. On the authors' methods: In a later analysis, about 80 million unique TCR beta chains were counted across the roughly 670 repertoires, and approximately 11 million of these chains were shared by at least two donors. Raw reads were error-corrected and collapsed into unique sequences with a nearest-neighbor algorithm that merged closely related sequences to remove PCR and sequencing errors. To assign V, D and J gene segments, CDR3 sequences were aligned to IMGT reference sequences. For a sequence to be retained, at least a six-nucleotide match to both a V gene segment and a J gene segment was required. A rearrangement was called productive if the CDR3 had no stop codons and remained in frame with V and J, and every other rearrangement was called non-productive. Following IMGT convention, CDR3 was defined as the stretch from the second conserved V-encoded cysteine up to the conserved J-encoded phenylalanine. Sequences without an unambiguous match to a single V gene segment were excluded from the earlier analysis of 450 to 650 of the donors. An earlier analysis of fewer than 750 of the donors classified V segments as functional when productive rearrangements were above 56.7% and as segregating when the standard deviation between donors was above 5%. A statistical classification framework was built to diagnose cytomegalovirus status from the catalog of TCR beta chain sequences. In a later analysis, V and J genes were assigned by comparing TCR nucleotide sequences against IMGT/GENE-DB human TR gene sequences. The TCRdist pipeline was used in a later analysis to assign CDR3 sequences and most-parsimonious VDJ recombination scenarios. In a later analysis, every TCR beta chain was defined by the combination of its CDR3 amino acid sequence and its V-gene family, and reads without a unique V-gene family were dropped. In a later analysis, 450 to 600 highly shared, low-generation-probability nucleotide sequences were removed to address suspected cross-contamination and a sequencing artifact. In a later analysis, a clonal expansion index was calculated for each public chain from normalized within-repertoire ranks of inferred template counts. A later analysis computed generation probabilities with a VDJ recombination model fitted to out-of-frame rearrangements, and checked the results against IGoR. A later analysis scored TCR-TCR, TCR-HLA and TCR-CMV co-occurrence with hypergeometric tests, applying a repertoire-size bias correction to TCR pairs. A later analysis estimated false discovery rates by permuting HLA or CMV assignments 20 times. A later analysis grouped co-occurring TCRs with DBSCAN, adding TCRdist sequence similarity when clustering within HLA-allele-positive subsets. Repertoires with fewer than 30,000 or more than 120,000 public chains were left out of co-occurrence clustering, as were roughly five repertoires with anomalous nucleotide sharing. The table comes from immuneACCESS by way of TCRdb, which keeps in-frame sequences with V and J called. Part of the clones is missing from these tables; in studies checked, under half for an unresolved V gene and the rest for unknown reasons. Clonal size and the V and J genes are those of that table, whereas D and trimming came from the DNA. For this sample there are about 270,000 clones; about 75% appear just once. Of the sample, roughly 2.4% falls within the top ten clones.

The rearrangement joined TRBV5-1 to TRBJ2-7, with the D gene not confidently named. This sequence originates from a female donor in good health and CMV-seronegative. Sequencing was carried out using PBMCs. For the CDR3, the sequence is CASSSPTLHEQYF. DNA sequence: TGCGCCAGCAGCTCCCCTACTCTCCACGAGCAGTACTTC.